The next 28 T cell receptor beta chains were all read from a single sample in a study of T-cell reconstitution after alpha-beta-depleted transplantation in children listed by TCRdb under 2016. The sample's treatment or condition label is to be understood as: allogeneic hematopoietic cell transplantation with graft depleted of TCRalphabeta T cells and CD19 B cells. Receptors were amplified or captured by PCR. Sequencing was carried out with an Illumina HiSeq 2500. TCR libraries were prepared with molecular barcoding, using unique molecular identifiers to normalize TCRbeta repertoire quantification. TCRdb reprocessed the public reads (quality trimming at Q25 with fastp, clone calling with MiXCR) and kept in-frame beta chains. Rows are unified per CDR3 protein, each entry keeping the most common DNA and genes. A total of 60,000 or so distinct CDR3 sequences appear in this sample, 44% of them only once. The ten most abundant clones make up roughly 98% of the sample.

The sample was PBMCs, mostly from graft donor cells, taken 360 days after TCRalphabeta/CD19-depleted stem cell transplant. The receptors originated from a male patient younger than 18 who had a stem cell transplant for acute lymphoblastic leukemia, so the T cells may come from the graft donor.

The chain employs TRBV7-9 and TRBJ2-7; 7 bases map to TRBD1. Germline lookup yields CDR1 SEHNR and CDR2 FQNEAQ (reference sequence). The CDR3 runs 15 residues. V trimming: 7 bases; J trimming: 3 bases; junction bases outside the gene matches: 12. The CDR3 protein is CASKSWQGENYEQYF. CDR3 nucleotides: TGTGCCAGCAAATCGTGGCAGGGGGAAAACTACGAGCAGTACTTC.

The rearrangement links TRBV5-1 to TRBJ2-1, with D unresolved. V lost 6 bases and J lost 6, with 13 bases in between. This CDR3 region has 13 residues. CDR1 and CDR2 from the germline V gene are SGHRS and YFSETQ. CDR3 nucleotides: TGCGCCAGCACCCCGATGCATGGCAATGAGCAGTTCTTC. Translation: CASTPMHGNEQFF.

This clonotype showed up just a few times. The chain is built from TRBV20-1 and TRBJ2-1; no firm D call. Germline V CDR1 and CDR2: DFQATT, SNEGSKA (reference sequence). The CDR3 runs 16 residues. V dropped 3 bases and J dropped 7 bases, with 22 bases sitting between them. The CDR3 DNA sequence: TGCAGTGCTAGGGTAATCGGAGCTACTCCCTTGAATGAGCAGTTCTTC. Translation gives CSARVIGATPLNEQFF.

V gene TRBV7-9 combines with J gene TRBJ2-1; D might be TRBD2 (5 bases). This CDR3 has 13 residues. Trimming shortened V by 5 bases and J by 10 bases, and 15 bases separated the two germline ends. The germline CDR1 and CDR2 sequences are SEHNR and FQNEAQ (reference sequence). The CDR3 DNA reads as TGTGCCAGCAGCCCAGCCCGTACTAGGGAGCAGTTCTTC. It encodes CASSPARTREQFF. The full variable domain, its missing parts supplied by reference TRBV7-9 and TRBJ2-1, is DTGVSQNPRHKITKRGQNVTFRCDPISEHNRLYWYRQTLGQGPEFLTYFQNEAQLEKSRLLSDRFSAERPKGSFSTLEIQRTEQGDSAMYLCASSPARTREQFFGPGTRLTVL.

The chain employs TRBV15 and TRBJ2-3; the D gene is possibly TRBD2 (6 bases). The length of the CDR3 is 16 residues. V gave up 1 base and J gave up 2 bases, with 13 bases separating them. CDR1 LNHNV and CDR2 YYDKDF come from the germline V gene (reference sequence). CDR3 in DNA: TGTGCCACCAGCAGAGGAGGGAGGAAGGCCACAGATACGCAGTATTTT. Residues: CATSRGGRKATDTQYF.

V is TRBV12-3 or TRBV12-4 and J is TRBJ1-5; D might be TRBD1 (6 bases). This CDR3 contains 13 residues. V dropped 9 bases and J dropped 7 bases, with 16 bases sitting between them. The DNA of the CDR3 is TGTGCCAGTCTCCTTTTGGGGGCCCAGCCCCAGCATTTT. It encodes CASLLLGAQPQHF.

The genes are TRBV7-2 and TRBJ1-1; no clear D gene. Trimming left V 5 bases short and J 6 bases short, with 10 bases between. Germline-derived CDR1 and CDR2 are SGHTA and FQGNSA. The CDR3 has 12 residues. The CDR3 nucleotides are TGTGCCAGCAGCCGGGTCCACGCTGAAGCTTTCTTT. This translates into CASSRVHAEAFF.

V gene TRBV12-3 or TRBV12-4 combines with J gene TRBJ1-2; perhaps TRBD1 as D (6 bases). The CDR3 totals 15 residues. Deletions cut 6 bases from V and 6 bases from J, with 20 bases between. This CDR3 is CASRPLTGPDHGYTF. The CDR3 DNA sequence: TGTGCCAGCAGGCCACTGACAGGTCCGGATCATGGCTACACCTTC.

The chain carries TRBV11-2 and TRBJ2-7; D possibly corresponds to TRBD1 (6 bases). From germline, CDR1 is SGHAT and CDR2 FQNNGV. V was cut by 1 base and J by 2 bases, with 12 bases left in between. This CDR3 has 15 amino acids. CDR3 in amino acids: CASSLGGHTTYEQYF. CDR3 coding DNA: TGTGCCAGCAGCTTAGGGGGACACACAACCTACGAGCAGTACTTC.

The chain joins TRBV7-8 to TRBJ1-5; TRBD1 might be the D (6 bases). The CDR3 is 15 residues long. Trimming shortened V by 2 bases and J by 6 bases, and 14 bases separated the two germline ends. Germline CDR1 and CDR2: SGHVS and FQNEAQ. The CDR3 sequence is CASSLQGGGSQPQHF. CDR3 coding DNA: TGTGCCAGCAGCTTACAGGGCGGGGGCAGTCAGCCCCAGCATTTT. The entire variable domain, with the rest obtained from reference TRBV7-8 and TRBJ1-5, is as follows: GAGVSQSPRYKVAKRGQDVALRCDPISGHVSLFWYQQALGQGPEFLTYFQNEAQLDKSGLPSDRFFAERPEGSVSTLKIQRTQQEDSAVYLCASSLQGGGSQPQHFGDGTRLSIL.

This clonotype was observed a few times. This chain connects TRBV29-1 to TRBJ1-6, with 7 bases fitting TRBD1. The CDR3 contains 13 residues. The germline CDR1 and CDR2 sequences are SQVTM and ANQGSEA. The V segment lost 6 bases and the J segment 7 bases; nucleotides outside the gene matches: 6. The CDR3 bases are TGCAGCGTCAAAGACAGGGAGAATTCACCCCTCCACTTT. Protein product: CSVKDRENSPLHF.

The CDR3 protein is CASSLDPSGGDEQFF. The CDR3, as DNA: TGTGCCAGCAGCTTGGATCCTAGCGGAGGGGATGAGCAGTTCTTC. The chain combines TRBV5-6 with TRBJ2-1, with 7 bases that match TRBD2. The CDR3 covers 15 residues. Germline V gives CDR1 SGHDT, CDR2 YYEEEE. V trimming: 0 bases; J trimming: 8 bases; junction bases outside the gene matches: 8.

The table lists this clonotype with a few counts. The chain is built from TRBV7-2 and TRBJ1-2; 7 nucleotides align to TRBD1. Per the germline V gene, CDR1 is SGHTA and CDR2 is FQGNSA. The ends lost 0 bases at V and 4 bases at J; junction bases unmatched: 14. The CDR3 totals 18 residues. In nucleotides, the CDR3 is TGTGCCAGCAGCTTAGCGGGGACGACCAGGGGGTTTGCCTATGGCTACACCTTC. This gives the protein CASSLAGTTRGFAYGYTF.

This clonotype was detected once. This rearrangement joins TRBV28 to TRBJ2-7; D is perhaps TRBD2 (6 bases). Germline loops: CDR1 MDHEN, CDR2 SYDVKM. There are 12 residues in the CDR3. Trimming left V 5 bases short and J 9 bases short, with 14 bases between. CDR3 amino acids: CASSLLGGRQYF. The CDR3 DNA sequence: TGTGCCAGCAGTCTGCTCGGGGGTCGGCAGTACTTC.

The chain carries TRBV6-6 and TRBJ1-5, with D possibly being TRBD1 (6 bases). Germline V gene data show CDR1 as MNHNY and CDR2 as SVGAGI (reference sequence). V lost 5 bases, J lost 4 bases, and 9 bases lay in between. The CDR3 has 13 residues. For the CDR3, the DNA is TGTGCCAGCAGTACCGACAGGAATCAGCCCCAGCATTTT. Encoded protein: CASSTDRNQPQHF.

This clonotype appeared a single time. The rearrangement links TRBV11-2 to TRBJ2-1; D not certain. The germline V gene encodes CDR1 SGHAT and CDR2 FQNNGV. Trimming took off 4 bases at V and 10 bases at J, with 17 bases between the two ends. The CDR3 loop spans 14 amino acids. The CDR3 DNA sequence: TGTGCCAGCAGCTCCGTGAAAGGCGACCTAGAGCAGTTCTTC. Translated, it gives CASSSVKGDLEQFF.

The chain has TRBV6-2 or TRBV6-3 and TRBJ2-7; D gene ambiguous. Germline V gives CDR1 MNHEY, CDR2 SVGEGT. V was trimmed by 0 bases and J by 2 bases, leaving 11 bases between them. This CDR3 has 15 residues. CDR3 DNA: TGTGCCAGCAGTTACTCGTCTATAGGAACCTACGAGCAGTACTTC. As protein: CASSYSSIGTYEQYF.

The chain's CDR3 is CASGSPSSGANVLTF. The CDR3 nucleotides read TGTGCCAGTGGCTCCCCTTCCTCTGGGGCCAACGTCCTGACTTTC. The J gene is TRBJ2-6, the V gene TRBV28; no clear D gene. Trimming removed 9 bases at V and 0 bases at J, with 12 bases between. Germline values: CDR1 MDHEN, CDR2 SYDVKM. The CDR3 has 15 residues.

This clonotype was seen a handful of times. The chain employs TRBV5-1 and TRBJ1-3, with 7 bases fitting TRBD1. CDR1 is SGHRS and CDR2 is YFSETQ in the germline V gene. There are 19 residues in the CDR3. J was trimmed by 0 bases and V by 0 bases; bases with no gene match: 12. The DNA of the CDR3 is TGCGCCAGCAGCTTGGGACAGGGACCCTCTTTTGTCTCTGGAAACACCATATATTTT. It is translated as CASSLGQGPSFVSGNTIYF.

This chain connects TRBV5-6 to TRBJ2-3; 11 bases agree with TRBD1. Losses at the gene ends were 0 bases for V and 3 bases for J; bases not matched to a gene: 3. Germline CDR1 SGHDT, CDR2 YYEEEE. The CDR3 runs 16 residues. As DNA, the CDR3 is TGTGCCAGCAGCTTGGAGGACAGGGGGCGTACAGATACGCAGTATTTT. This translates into CASSLEDRGRTDTQYF.

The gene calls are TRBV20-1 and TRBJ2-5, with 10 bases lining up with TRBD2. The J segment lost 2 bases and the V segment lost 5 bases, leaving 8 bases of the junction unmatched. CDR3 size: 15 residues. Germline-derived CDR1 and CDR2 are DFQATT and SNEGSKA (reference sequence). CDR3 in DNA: TGCAGTGCTCGAGGCTGGACTAGCGGTCAAGAGACCCAGTACTTC. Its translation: CSARGWTSGQETQYF.

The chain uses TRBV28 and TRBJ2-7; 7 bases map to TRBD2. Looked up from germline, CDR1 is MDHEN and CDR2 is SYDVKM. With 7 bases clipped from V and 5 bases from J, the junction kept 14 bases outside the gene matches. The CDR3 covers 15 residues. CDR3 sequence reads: CASTRGGDSPHEQYF. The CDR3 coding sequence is TGTGCCAGCACTCGGGGAGGGGACTCCCCCCACGAGCAGTACTTC.

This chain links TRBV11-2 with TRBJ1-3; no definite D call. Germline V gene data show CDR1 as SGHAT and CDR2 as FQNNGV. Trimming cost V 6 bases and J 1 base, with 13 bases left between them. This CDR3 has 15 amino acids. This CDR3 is CASSHYGASGNTIYF. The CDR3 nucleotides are TGTGCCAGCAGTCATTACGGAGCGTCTGGAAACACCATATATTTT. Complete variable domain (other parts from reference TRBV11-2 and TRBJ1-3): EAGVAQSPRYKIIEKRQSVAFWCNPISGHATLYWYQQILGQGPKLLIQFQNNGVVDDSQLPKDRFSAERLKGVDSTLKIQPAKLEDSAVYLCASSHYGASGNTIYFGEGSWLTVV.

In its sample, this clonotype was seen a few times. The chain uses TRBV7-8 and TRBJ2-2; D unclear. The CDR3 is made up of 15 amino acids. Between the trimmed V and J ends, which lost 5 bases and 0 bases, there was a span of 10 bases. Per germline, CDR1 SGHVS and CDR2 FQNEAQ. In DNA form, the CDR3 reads TGTGCCAGCAGCCTCCTGCCCTCGAACACCGGGGAGCTGTTTTTT. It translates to CASSLLPSNTGELFF.

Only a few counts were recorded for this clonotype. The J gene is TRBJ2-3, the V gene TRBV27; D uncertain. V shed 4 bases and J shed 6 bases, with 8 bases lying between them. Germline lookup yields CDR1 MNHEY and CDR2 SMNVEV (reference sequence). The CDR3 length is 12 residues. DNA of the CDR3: TGTGCCAGCAGTTCCCACGGGGATACGCAGTATTTT. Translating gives CASSSHGDTQYF.

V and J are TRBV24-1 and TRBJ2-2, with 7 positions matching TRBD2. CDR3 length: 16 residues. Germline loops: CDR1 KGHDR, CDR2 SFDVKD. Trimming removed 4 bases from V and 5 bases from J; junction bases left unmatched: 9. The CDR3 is CATSDPSGDGTGELFF. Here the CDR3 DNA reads TGTGCCACCAGTGACCCCAGCGGGGATGGGACCGGGGAGCTGTTTTTT.

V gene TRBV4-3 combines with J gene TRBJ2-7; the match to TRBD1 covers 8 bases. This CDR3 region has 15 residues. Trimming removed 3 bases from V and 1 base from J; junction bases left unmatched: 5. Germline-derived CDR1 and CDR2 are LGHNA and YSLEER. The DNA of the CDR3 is TGCGCCAGCAGCCAGGATCGGACAGGGTCCTACGAGCAGTACTTC. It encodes CASSQDRTGSYEQYF.

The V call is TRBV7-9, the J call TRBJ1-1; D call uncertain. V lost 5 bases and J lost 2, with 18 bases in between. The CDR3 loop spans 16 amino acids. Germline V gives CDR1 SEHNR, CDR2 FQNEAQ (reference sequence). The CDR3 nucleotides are TGTGCCAGCAGCAGTAAGGCGTCCCCGTCAAACACTGAAGCTTTCTTT. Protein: CASSSKASPSNTEAFF.